Listed below are T cell receptor beta chains from one sample, sequenced in a study of identical twins' blood T cells. Each CDR3 protein gets one entry after TCRdb re-called the 5' RACE reads with MiXCR. The table records hundreds of thousands of distinct CDR3 sequences, more than 25% of them present only once. Sequencing used PBMCs. These receptors came from a woman aged 18-55 years in good health. Each CDR3 is given with its conserved first and last residue. Fields, in order: J gene, clone size, V gene, D gene, CDR3 protein, CDR3 DNA. D genes are given only for firm matches. Size tells how often a clone was seen (once, few, many) or the class of an expanded clone, and some rows leave it out.

TRBJ2-2 few TRBV2 - CASRISRAGELFF TGTGCCAGCAGGATAAGCAGGGCTGGGGAGCTGTTTTTT
TRBJ2-2 medium-sized TRBV20-1 TRBD2 CSAKIAGGDHGELFF TGCAGTGCTAAGATAGCGGGAGGCGATCACGGGGAGCTGTTTTTT
TRBJ2-2 few TRBV4-1 - CASSQEDRYWIGELFF TGCGCCAGCAGCCAAGAAGACCGTTATTGGATCGGGGAGCTGTTTTTT
TRBJ1-6 - TRBV27 TRBD1 CASSSLFTGGRSPLHF TGTGCCAGTAGTTCGTTGTTTACAGGGGGTAGATCACCCCTCCACTTT
TRBJ2-5 - TRBV7-9 TRBD1 CANSLRDSYTPVQETQYF TGTGCCAACAGCTTGAGGGACAGTTATACTCCGGTCCAAGAGACCCAGTACTTC
TRBJ2-1 few TRBV6-5 TRBD2 CASSRLAGEYTYNEQFF TGTGCCAGCAGTAGGCTAGCGGGAGAGTATACCTACAATGAGCAGTTCTTC
TRBJ1-4 few TRBV3-1 - CASSQEVDEKLFF TGTGCCAGCAGCCAGGAGGTGGACGAAAAACTGTTTTTT
TRBJ1-2 few TRBV5-5 - CASSAGTDLLGYTF TGTGCCAGCAGCGCCGGGACGGACCTTTTAGGCTACACCTTC
TRBJ1-6 - TRBV2 TRBD1 CASRPEDRSNNSPLHF TGTGCCAGCAGGCCAGAGGACAGGAGCAATAATTCACCCCTCCACTTT
TRBJ1-1 few TRBV3-1 - CASSASPTVNTEAFF TGTGCCAGCAGCGCCTCCCCGACAGTCAACACTGAAGCTTTCTTT
TRBJ2-5 many TRBV6-1 - CASSEFEAGPYQETQYF TGTGCCAGCAGTGAGTTTGAGGCGGGTCCGTACCAAGAGACCCAGTACTTC
TRBJ2-7 once TRBV11-2 - CASSFLPSQGYEQYF TGTGCCAGCAGCTTTCTCCCCAGTCAGGGCTACGAGCAGTACTTC
TRBJ2-5 - TRBV20-1 TRBD2 CSATLAGKFQETQYF TGCAGTGCAACACTAGCGGGGAAGTTTCAAGAGACCCAGTACTTC
TRBJ1-1 - TRBV4-3 - CASSDPGRVTEALF TGCGCCAGCAGCGACCCTGGTAGGGTCACTGAAGCTTTATTT
TRBJ2-1 - TRBV7-9 TRBD2 CASSLPGLAGVSVEQFF TGTGCCAGCAGCTTACCCGGACTAGCGGGAGTGTCGGTTGAGCAGTTCTTC